This entry is about one T cell receptor (beta chain). Assay used: immunoSEQ multiplex PCR; TCRdb lists only in-frame clones, some missing. This sample yields 50,000 to 65,000 clones, of which about 85% are seen a single time; roughly 0.4% belongs to the top ten. This entry is derived from a study of T cell changes during pregnancy in multiple sclerosis. Germline V CDR1 and CDR2: SGHNT, YENEEA. The CDR3 has 13 residues. V was trimmed by 1 base and J by 0 bases, leaving 4 bases between them. Source: CD4+ T cells from peripheral blood mononuclear cells, taken in the third trimester of pregnancy. The TCR was taken from a female donor with multiple sclerosis, enrolled in a pregnancy study. This sequence joins TRBV11-3 and TRBJ2-7; unclear D gene. The CDR3, as DNA: TGTGCCAGCAGCTTAGGCGGCTCCTACGAGCAGTACTTC. Protein: CASSLGGSYEQYF.